This T cell receptor (beta chain) is drawn from a study of control samples from healthy donors and cancer patients. CDR1 is KGHSY and CDR2 is FQNENV in the germline V gene. Trimming cost V 0 bases and J 3 bases; bases outside gene matches: 5. The length of the CDR3 is 17 residues. Profiling relied on immunoSEQ multiplex PCR, and the TCRdb table lists in-frame clones only, not all of them. The table has some 130,000 clones, approximately 90% seen once. The source material was blood. This clonotype was sampled from a woman in her fifties or sixties in good health. The chain uses TRBV16 and TRBJ2-1; 10 nucleotides match TRBD2. DNA for the CDR3: TGTGCCAGCAGCCAATCGCCGATAGCGGGGGGCTACAATGAGCAGTTCTTC. This gives the protein CASSQSPIAGGYNEQFF.